One and the same sample provided the 19 T cell receptor beta chains below, sequenced in a study of a mutant IDH1 vaccine in newly diagnosed glioma. Their antigens remain unidentified. TCRdb keeps only in-frame clones here, not all; method: immunoSEQ multiplex PCR. The sample carries about 24,000 clones, 82% recorded once. Stated time point: week 47, end of study. The content of each vaccine dose was 300 ug of mutant IDH1 20-mer peptide, and topical imiquimod accompanied it. The starting material was PBMCs, obtained from a glioma patient whose treatment included an IDH1 peptide vaccine. The receptors originated from a man aged 35-49 years with glioma. Some clones in this sample may be carry-over from other donors' samples.

This clone showed up just a few times. The gene calls are TRBV11-2 and TRBJ1-1; perhaps TRBD1 as D (5 bases). The germline CDR1 and CDR2 sequences are SGHAT and FQNNGV. The V end lost 1 base, the J end lost 3 bases, and 9 bases lay between the germline ends. CDR3 size: 14 residues. CDR3 nucleotide sequence: TGTGCCAGCAGCTTAGCCGGGGCGGACACTGAAGCTTTCTTT. Translation: CASSLAGADTEAFF.

The V call is TRBV27, the J call TRBJ1-5; no definite D call. Germline CDR1 MNHEY, CDR2 SMNVEV (reference sequence). V lost 0 bases, J lost 0 bases, and 15 bases lay in between. CDR3 size: 18 residues. The CDR3 DNA is TGTGCCAGCAGTTTATCCGGGGTCCCTGGGTATAGCAATCAGCCCCAGCATTTT. As protein: CASSLSGVPGYSNQPQHF.

The rearrangement links TRBV9 to TRBJ2-3, with TRBD1 as a possible D gene (6 bases). CDR1 and CDR2 from the germline V gene are SGDLS and YYNGEE. The V end lost 0 bases, the J end lost 1 base, and 6 bases lay between the germline ends. This CDR3 comprises 14 residues. As DNA, the CDR3 is TGTGCCAGCAGCGTAGAGGGGGGCACAGATACGCAGTATTTT. Its protein is CASSVEGGTDTQYF.

The V call is TRBV9, the J call TRBJ1-1; D is unresolved. The CDR3 contains 15 residues. Germline V gives CDR1 SGDLS, CDR2 YYNGEE. The V and J ends lost 1 base and 0 bases respectively, with 10 bases between them. CDR3 protein: CASSVLTSMNTEAFF. CDR3 nucleotides: TGTGCCAGCAGCGTACTGACCTCTATGAACACTGAAGCTTTCTTT.

V usage is TRBV4-2 and J usage is TRBJ2-2, with TRBD1 matching over 9 bases. The CDR3 extends over 16 amino acids. V lost 4 bases, J lost 1 base, and 4 bases stayed unmatched. Per germline, CDR1 LGHNA and CDR2 YNFKEQ. This CDR3 reads CASSRRTGENTGELFF. The CDR3 DNA reads TGTGCCAGCAGCCGCAGGACAGGGGAGAACACCGGGGAGCTGTTTTTT.

This clone was found a few times. The chain joins TRBV7-9 to TRBJ1-4; 8 nucleotides agree with TRBD1. Germline CDR1 and CDR2: SEHNR and FQNEAQ (reference sequence). The V segment lost 5 bases and the J segment 6 bases; nucleotides outside the gene matches: 11. The CDR3 is 16 amino acids. This CDR3 is CASSPWGTGGDEKLFF. The CDR3 nucleotides read TGTGCCAGCAGCCCCTGGGGAACAGGGGGGGATGAAAAACTGTTTTTT.

This clone was seen more than once but under ten times. J is TRBJ2-2 and V is TRBV10-3; either TRBD1 or TRBD2 may fit D (5 bases each). CDR1 and CDR2 from the germline V gene are ENHRY and SYGVKD. This CDR3 region has 14 residues. V lost 7 bases and J 5 bases, leaving 14 bases between the germline ends. The CDR3 sequence is CAITTGRDTGELFF. The CDR3 nucleotides are TGTGCCATCACCACGGGGCGTGATACCGGGGAGCTGTTTTTT.

The chain joins TRBV2 to TRBJ2-3; the match to TRBD2 covers 7 bases. Germline lookup yields CDR1 SNHLY and CDR2 FYNNEI. This CDR3 has 17 amino acids. Unmatched junction bases numbered 14, after V lost 8 bases and J lost 0 bases. The CDR3 loop is CASGPGLADFSTDTQYF. The CDR3, as DNA: TGTGCCAGCGGTCCGGGCCTAGCGGACTTTAGCACAGATACGCAGTATTTT.

The chain recombines TRBV7-9 with TRBJ1-3, with D unresolved. This CDR3 region has 14 residues. Germline-derived CDR1 and CDR2 are SEHNR and FQNEAQ (reference sequence). V lost 1 base to trimming and J lost 0 bases, with 4 bases between them. Written as DNA, the CDR3 is TGTGCCAGCAGCTTAGGCGGCTCTGGAAACACCATATATTTT. Amino acids: CASSLGGSGNTIYF.

This chain joins TRBV5-1 and TRBJ1-2; 8 bases align to TRBD1. CDR3 length: 17 residues. The trim removed 0 bases at V and 4 bases at J, leaving 11 bases unmatched. Germline values: CDR1 SGHRS, CDR2 YFSETQ. The CDR3 sequence: CASSLEFGGQDSYGYTF. In DNA, the CDR3 is TGCGCCAGCAGCTTGGAGTTTGGGGGACAGGATAGCTATGGCTACACCTTC.

The V and J genes are TRBV10-2 and TRBJ1-2; weak D call: TRBD1 (5 bases). The CDR3 length is 13 residues. V was trimmed by 8 bases and J by 6 bases, leaving 16 bases between them. CDR1 and CDR2 (germline): WSHSY, SAAADI. CDR3 in DNA: TGCGCCAGCGGGGCCGGGGCGCGAAATGGCTACACCTTC. Its translation is CASGAGARNGYTF.

This chain connects TRBV2 to TRBJ1-5; tentatively, D is TRBD1 (5 bases). Looked up from germline, CDR1 is SNHLY and CDR2 is FYNNEI. The ends were cut back, 2 bases at V and 6 bases at J, with 11 bases in the middle. The CDR3 sequence is 14 residues long. The CDR3 sequence is CASSETTGRQPQHF. The CDR3 DNA sequence: TGTGCCAGCAGTGAAACGACGGGGCGTCAGCCCCAGCATTTT.

This chain uses TRBV6-1 with TRBJ1-2; D unresolved. Germline V gives CDR1 MNHNS, CDR2 SASEGT. The CDR3 contains 15 residues. The germline V and J ends were trimmed by 1 base and 4 bases, with 13 bases remaining between them. The CDR3 nucleotides are TGTGCCAGCAGTGAAGAGACTGCGGGTAGCTATGGCTACACCTTC. It codes for CASSEETAGSYGYTF.

This clone was found once. The genes are TRBV5-1 and TRBJ2-5, with unresolved D. Trimming pared 6 bases from V and 1 base from J, leaving 13 bases between. Germline CDR1 reads SGHRS; CDR2 reads YFSETQ. The CDR3 spans 14 residues. CDR3 sequence reads: CASTPFRSQETQYF. DNA of the CDR3: TGCGCCAGCACGCCCTTCAGATCCCAAGAGACCCAGTACTTC.

This chain links TRBV5-1 with TRBJ2-1; TRBD1 matches 10 bases. The CDR3 is 15 residues long. V gave up 4 bases and J gave up 8 bases; unmatched junction bases: 9. Germline CDR1 is SGHRS and CDR2 is YFSETQ. CDR3 nucleotide sequence: TGCGCCAGCAGCGGCGGACAGGGGGGGGGTGATGAGCAGTTCTTC. Translating it yields CASSGGQGGGDEQFF.

This clone was observed once. The chain joins TRBV4-3 to TRBJ2-7; TRBD2 aligns across 7 bases. There are 15 residues in the CDR3. After removal of 0 bases from V and 3 bases from J, the junction contained 5 bases not matched to a gene. The V gene's germline CDR1 is LGHNA and CDR2 YSLEER. The CDR3 region has the DNA TGCGCCAGCAGCCAAGATAGGGACTATGACTACGAGCAGTACTTC. Residues: CASSQDRDYDYEQYF.

The chain joins TRBV6-6 to TRBJ1-1; weak D call: TRBD1 (6 bases). The CDR3 is 13 residues long. Germline CDR1 and CDR2: MNHNY and SVGAGI (reference sequence). V was cut by 7 bases and J by 6 bases, with 15 bases left in between. This CDR3 is CASTDLGGAEAFF. In nucleotides, the CDR3 is TGTGCCAGCACCGACCTAGGGGGGGCTGAAGCTTTCTTT.

V usage is TRBV5-8 and J usage is TRBJ1-6; a possible D gene is TRBD1 (5 bases). The CDR3 runs to 14 residues. The germline CDR1 and CDR2 sequences are SGHTS and YDEGEE. Trimming took 5 bases from V and 7 from J, leaving 13 bases between them. CDR3 DNA: TGTGCCAGCAGGCCCCGGGGCCCGAATTCACCCCTCCACTTT. Amino acids: CASRPRGPNSPLHF.

V gene TRBV4-1 combines with J gene TRBJ1-1; the D gene is possibly TRBD1 (5 bases). Per germline, CDR1 MGHRA and CDR2 YSYEKL. V shed 4 bases and J shed 4 bases, with 13 bases lying between them. This CDR3 contains 14 residues. The CDR3 bases are TGCGCCAGCAGCCGGGGGGGGGTATTCACTGAAGCTTTCTTT. Protein: CASSRGGVFTEAFF.